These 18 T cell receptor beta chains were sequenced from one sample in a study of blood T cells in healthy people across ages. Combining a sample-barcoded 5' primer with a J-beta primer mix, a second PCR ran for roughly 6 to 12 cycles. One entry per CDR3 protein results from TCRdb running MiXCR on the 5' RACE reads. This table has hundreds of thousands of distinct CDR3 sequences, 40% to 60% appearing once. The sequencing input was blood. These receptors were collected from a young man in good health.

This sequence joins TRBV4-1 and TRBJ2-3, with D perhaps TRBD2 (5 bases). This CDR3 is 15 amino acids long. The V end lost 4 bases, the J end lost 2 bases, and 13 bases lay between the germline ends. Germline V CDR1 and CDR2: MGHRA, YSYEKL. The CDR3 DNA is TGCGCCAGCAGCCGATCTGGGGAGACCACAGATACGCAGTATTTT. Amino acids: CASSRSGETTDTQYF.

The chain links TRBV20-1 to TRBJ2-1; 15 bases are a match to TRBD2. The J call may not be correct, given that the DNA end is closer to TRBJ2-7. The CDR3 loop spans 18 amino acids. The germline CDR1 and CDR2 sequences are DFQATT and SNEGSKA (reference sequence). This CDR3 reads CSASGTSGRITFSYEQYF. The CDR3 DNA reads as TGCAGTGCTAGTGGGACTAGCGGGAGGATTACCTTCTCCTACGAGCAGTACTTC.

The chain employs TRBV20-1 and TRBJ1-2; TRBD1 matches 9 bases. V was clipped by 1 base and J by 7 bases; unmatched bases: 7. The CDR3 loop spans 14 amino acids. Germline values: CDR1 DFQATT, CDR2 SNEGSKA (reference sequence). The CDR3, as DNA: TGCAGTGCTAGAGGCGGACAGGGGTGGAGTGGCTACACCTTC. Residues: CSARGGQGWSGYTF.

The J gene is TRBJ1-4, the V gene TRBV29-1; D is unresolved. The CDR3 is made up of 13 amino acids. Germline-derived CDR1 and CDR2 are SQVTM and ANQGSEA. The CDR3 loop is CSTPPGRREKLFF. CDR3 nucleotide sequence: TGCAGTACTCCCCCAGGACGTAGGGAAAAACTGTTTTTT.

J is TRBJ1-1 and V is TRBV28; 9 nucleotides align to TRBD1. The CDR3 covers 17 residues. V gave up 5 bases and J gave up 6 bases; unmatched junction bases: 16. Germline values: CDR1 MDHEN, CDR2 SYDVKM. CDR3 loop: CASSPHAGTGYFAEAFF. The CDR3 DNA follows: TGTGCCAGCAGTCCCCATGCCGGGACAGGGTATTTCGCTGAAGCTTTCTTT.

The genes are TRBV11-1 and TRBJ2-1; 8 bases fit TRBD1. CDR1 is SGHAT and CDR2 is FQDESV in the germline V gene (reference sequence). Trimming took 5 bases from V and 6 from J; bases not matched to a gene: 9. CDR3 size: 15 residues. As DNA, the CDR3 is TGTGCCAGCAGCACGGGACAGGCCCTCAGCAATGAGCAGTTCTTC. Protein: CASSTGQALSNEQFF.

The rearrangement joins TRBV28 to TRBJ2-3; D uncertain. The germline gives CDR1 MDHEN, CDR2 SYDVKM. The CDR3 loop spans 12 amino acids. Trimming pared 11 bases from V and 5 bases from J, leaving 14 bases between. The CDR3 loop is CASREERDTQYF. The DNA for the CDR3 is TGTGCCTCCAGAGAAGAGAGAGATACGCAGTATTTT.

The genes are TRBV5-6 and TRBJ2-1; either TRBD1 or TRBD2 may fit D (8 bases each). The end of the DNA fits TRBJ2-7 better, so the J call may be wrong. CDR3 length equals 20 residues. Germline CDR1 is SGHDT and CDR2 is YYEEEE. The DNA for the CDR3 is TGTGCCAGCAGCTCAATTGGGGACAGGCGGAGCGGGGGCCGGTACAATGAGCAGTACTTC. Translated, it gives CASSSIGDRRSGGRYNEQYF.

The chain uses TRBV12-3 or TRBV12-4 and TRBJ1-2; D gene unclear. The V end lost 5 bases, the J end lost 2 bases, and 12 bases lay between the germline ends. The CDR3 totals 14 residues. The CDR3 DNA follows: TGTGCCAGCAGTGTTCCGGGAGTGAACTATGGCTACACCTTC. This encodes CASSVPGVNYGYTF.

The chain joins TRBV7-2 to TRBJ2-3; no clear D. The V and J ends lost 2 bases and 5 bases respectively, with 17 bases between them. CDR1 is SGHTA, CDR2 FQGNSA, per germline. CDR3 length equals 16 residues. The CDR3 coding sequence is TGTGCCAGCAGCTTAAGATTGGCTGGGGTCGTAGATACGCAGTATTTT. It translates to CASSLRLAGVVDTQYF.

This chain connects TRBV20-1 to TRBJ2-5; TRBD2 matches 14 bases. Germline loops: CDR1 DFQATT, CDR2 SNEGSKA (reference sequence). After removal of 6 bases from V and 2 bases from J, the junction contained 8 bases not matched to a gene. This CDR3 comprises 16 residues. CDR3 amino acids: CSASRGTSGGQETQYF. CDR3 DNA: TGCAGTGCCAGTAGGGGGACTAGCGGGGGACAAGAGACCCAGTACTTC.

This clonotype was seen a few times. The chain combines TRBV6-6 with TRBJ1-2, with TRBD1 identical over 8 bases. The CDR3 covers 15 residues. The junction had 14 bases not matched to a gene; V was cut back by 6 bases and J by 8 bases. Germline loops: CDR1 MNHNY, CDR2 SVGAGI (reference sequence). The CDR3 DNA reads TGTGCCAGCAGATACGCTGACAGGGGTGTGGAAGGCTACACCTTC. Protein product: CASRYADRGVEGYTF.

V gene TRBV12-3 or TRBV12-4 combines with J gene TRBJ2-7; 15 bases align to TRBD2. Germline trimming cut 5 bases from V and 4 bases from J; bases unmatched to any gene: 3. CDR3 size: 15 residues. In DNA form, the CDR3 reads TGTGCCAGCAGTCGCGGGACTAGCGGGGGGTACGAGCAGTACTTC. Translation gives CASSRGTSGGYEQYF.

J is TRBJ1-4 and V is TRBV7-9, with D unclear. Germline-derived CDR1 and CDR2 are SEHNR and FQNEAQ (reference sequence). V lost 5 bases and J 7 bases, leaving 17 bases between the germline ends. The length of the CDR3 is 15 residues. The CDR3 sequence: CASSIRLAAGEKLFF. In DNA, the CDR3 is TGTGCCAGCAGCATCCGACTGGCCGCAGGTGAAAAACTGTTTTTT.

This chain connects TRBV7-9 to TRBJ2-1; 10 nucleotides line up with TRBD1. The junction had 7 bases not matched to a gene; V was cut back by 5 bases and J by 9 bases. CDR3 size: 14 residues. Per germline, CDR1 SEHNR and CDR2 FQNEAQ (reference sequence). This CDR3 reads CASSVGTGEGEQFF. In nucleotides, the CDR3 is TGTGCCAGCAGCGTAGGGACAGGGGAGGGTGAGCAGTTCTTC.

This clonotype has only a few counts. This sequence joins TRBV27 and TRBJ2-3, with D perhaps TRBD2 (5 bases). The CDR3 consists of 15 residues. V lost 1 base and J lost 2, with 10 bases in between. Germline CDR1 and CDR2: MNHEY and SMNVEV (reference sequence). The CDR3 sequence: CASSLYRGDTDTQYF. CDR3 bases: TGTGCCAGCAGTTTATATCGGGGAGACACAGATACGCAGTATTTT.

As DNA, the CDR3 is TGTGCCAGCGGGACACCGCAGGGCTACGAGCAGTACTTC. This translates into CASGTPQGYEQYF. The V gene is TRBV6-1, the J gene TRBJ2-7; D perhaps matches TRBD1 (6 bases). Trimming removed 8 bases at V and 3 bases at J, with 14 bases between. The CDR3 runs to 13 residues. Germline V gene data show CDR1 as MNHNS and CDR2 as SASEGT.

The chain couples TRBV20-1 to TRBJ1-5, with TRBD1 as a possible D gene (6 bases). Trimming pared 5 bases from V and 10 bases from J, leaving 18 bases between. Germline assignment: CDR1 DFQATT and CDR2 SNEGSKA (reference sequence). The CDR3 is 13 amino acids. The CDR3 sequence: CSAEGGRQLPQHF. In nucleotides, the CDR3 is TGCAGTGCTGAGGGGGGGCGGCAACTTCCCCAGCATTTT.